Listed here are 25 T cell receptor beta chains from one sample, sequenced in a study of T cells after yellow fever vaccination. One entry per CDR3 protein results from TCRdb running MiXCR on the 5' RACE reads. The profile covers around 67,000 distinct CDR3 sequences, with approximately 7.7% appearing a single time and 35% to 45% taken by the ten largest. The sequencing used CD8+ T cells sorted from PBMCs, collected roughly 5 days after the first yellow fever vaccination. The receptors here all came from a man aged 18 to 29 who received the YFV17D yellow fever vaccine.

This clonotype was recorded many times. The chain links TRBV12-3 or TRBV12-4 to TRBJ2-3, with D tentatively TRBD1 or TRBD2 (6 bases each). The CDR3 runs 15 residues. V was clipped by 5 bases and J by 3 bases, with 15 bases between them. The CDR3: CASSNRGLGTDTQYF. In DNA form, the CDR3 reads TGTGCCAGCAGTAATCGGGGGCTGGGGACAGATACGCAGTATTTT.

This clonotype appeared a few times. The rearrangement uses TRBV9 and TRBJ2-1, with 7 bases identical to TRBD1. The V gene's germline CDR1 is SGDLS and CDR2 YYNGEE. The trim removed 0 bases at V and 5 bases at J, leaving 5 bases unmatched. This CDR3 spans 15 amino acids. CDR3 residues: CASSVGTGVDNEQFF. CDR3 sequence (DNA): TGTGCCAGCAGCGTAGGTACAGGGGTAGACAATGAGCAGTTCTTC. Full variable domain (missing parts from reference TRBV9 and TRBJ2-1): DSGVTQTPKHLITATGQRVTLRCSPRSGDLSVYWYQQSLDQGLQFLIQYYNGEERAKGNILERFSAQQFPDLHSELNLSSLELGDSALYFCASSVGTGVDNEQFFGPGTRLTVL.

The gene calls are TRBV5-1 and TRBJ1-1; 8 nucleotides agree with TRBD1. The length of the CDR3 is 17 residues. In germline, CDR1 is SGHRS, CDR2 YFSETQ. Unmatched junction bases numbered 12, after V lost 4 bases and J lost 1 base. This CDR3 is CASSPSRQGLPNTEAFF. Here the CDR3 DNA reads TGCGCCAGCAGCCCTTCCCGACAGGGGTTACCGAACACTGAAGCTTTCTTT.

This clonotype came up a few times. The CDR3 sequence: CASSLNLPGDPYGYTF. For the CDR3, the DNA is TGTGCCAGCAGTTTAAATTTGCCGGGAGATCCCTATGGCTACACCTTC. The chain recombines TRBV12-3 or TRBV12-4 with TRBJ1-2; D ambiguous. Trimming stripped 2 bases from V and 4 bases from J, with 17 bases between. This CDR3 region has 16 residues.

This sequence joins TRBV6-2 or TRBV6-3 and TRBJ2-1; 7 bases map to TRBD2. CDR3 length equals 16 residues. With V trimmed by 1 base and J by 3 bases, 6 bases remained unmatched. Germline lookup yields CDR1 MNHEY and CDR2 SVGEGT. CDR3 DNA sequence: TGTGCCAGCAGTTACTTGTCGCGGGGGAACTACAATGAGCAGTTCTTC. Translated, it gives CASSYLSRGNYNEQFF.

This clonotype has just a few counts. The chain has TRBV6-2 or TRBV6-3 and TRBJ2-7, with a possible D match to TRBD2 (6 bases). In germline, CDR1 is MNHEY, CDR2 SVGEGT. V gave up 7 bases and J gave up 0 bases, with 10 bases separating them. The CDR3 covers 13 residues. CDR3: CASTGVSSYEQYV. In nucleotides, the CDR3 is TGTGCCAGCACGGGGGTAAGCTCCTACGAGCAGTACGTC.

This clonotype was counted ten times or more. CDR3 sequence reads: CASSLDRGLSEKLFF. CDR3 DNA: TGTGCCAGCAGCTTAGACAGGGGGCTAAGTGAAAAACTGTTTTTT. The gene calls are TRBV13 and TRBJ1-4; 9 positions agree with TRBD1. Germline CDR1 is PRHDT and CDR2 is FYEKMQ (reference sequence). The J segment lost 7 bases and the V segment lost 1 base, leaving 4 bases of the junction unmatched. CDR3 size: 15 residues.

The chain employs TRBV27 and TRBJ1-1, with 7 bases identical to TRBD1. This CDR3 spans 15 amino acids. Germline V gene data show CDR1 as MNHEY and CDR2 as SMNVEV (reference sequence). V dropped 2 bases and J dropped 5; count of bases not matched to a gene: 8. CDR3 sequence: CASSLTGDEGTEAFF. The CDR3 DNA reads TGTGCCAGCAGTTTAACAGGGGACGAGGGGACTGAAGCTTTCTTT.

This rearrangement joins TRBV28 to TRBJ2-7; 9 bases align to TRBD2. After removal of 2 bases from V and 12 bases from J, the junction contained 11 bases not matched to a gene. The CDR3 loop spans 14 amino acids. Germline V CDR1 and CDR2: MDHEN, SYDVKM. The CDR3 DNA is TGTGCCAGCAGTTTAAGGTTAGCGGGGGCACCCCCGTACGTC. This codes for CASSLRLAGAPPYV.

This clonotype occurred a few times. The chain recombines TRBV4-2 with TRBJ2-3, with D maybe TRBD1 (5 bases). The V end was cut by 1 base, the J end by 2 bases, with 10 bases between. This CDR3 region has 15 residues. Per germline, CDR1 LGHNA and CDR2 YNFKEQ. The CDR3 DNA reads as TGTGCCAGCAGCCAAGGGCAGGGAAACACAGATACGCAGTATTTT. This codes for CASSQGQGNTDTQYF.

This clonotype has ten or more counts. This rearrangement joins TRBV18 to TRBJ2-4; 7 nucleotides line up with TRBD1. The CDR3 is made up of 16 amino acids. Losses at the gene ends were 3 bases for V and 1 base for J; bases not matched to a gene: 6. CDR1 KGHSH and CDR2 LQKENI come from the germline V gene. This CDR3 reads CASSPKTGRAKNIQYF. CDR3 coding DNA: TGTGCCAGCTCACCGAAGACAGGGCGGGCCAAAAACATTCAGTACTTC.

This clonotype turned up a few times. CDR3: CATKTGGTEAFF. The CDR3 nucleotides read TGTGCCACCAAAACGGGGGGTACTGAAGCTTTCTTT. V and J are TRBV7-9 and TRBJ1-1; a weak D match, TRBD1 (5 bases). The CDR3 loop spans 12 amino acids. CDR1 is SEHNR and CDR2 is FQNEAQ in the germline V gene (reference sequence). Trimming stripped 10 bases from V and 5 bases from J, with 14 bases between.

This clonotype has at least ten counts. This chain connects TRBV21-1 to TRBJ2-7; the table names TRBD2, a call not compared with the DNA. TRBV21-1 is an annotated pseudogene. The CDR3 is made up of 16 amino acids. The CDR3 here is CASSKGEEGSSYEQYV. The CDR3, as DNA: TGTGCCAGCAGCAAAGGGGAGGAGGGGAGCTCCTACGAGCAGTACGTC.

The table lists this clonotype with a few counts. V usage is TRBV5-6 and J usage is TRBJ2-3; the D call may be TRBD1 or TRBD2 (6 bases each). V lost 1 base and J 5 bases, leaving 17 bases between the germline ends. CDR3 length: 16 residues. CDR1 and CDR2 from the germline V gene are SGHDT and YYEEEE. The CDR3 reads CASSLPGAHLRDTQYF. DNA for the CDR3: TGTGCCAGCAGCTTGCCGGGGGCGCATCTGCGAGATACGCAGTATTTT. Filled out from reference TRBV5-6 and TRBJ2-3, the complete variable domain reads DAGVTQSPTHLIKTRGQQVTLRCSPKSGHDTVSWYQQALGQGPQFIFQYYEEEERQRGNFPDRFSGHQFPNYSSELNVNALLLGDSALYLCASSLPGAHLRDTQYFGPGTRLTVL.

The J gene is TRBJ2-2, the V gene TRBV25-1; TRBD2 agrees at 7 bases. V gave up 6 bases and J gave up 4 bases; unmatched junction bases: 2. In germline, CDR1 is MGHDK, CDR2 SYGVNS. This CDR3 contains 13 residues. DNA of the CDR3: TGTGCCAGCAGGCGGGGGTCCACCGGGGAGCTGTTTTTT. As protein: CASRRGSTGELFF.

This clonotype was detected many times. The rearrangement uses TRBV4-2 and TRBJ2-1, with 10 bases matching TRBD2. CDR3 length: 16 residues. Losses at the gene ends were 6 bases for V and 2 bases for J; bases not matched to a gene: 7. Germline CDR1 is LGHNA and CDR2 is YNFKEQ. CDR3 sequence reads: CASSPLAGGTYNEQFF. In DNA form, the CDR3 reads TGTGCCAGCAGTCCCTTAGCGGGGGGAACCTACAATGAGCAGTTCTTC.

This clonotype occurred a few times. V and J are TRBV6-5 and TRBJ1-6; D is uncertain. Trimming shortened V by 0 bases and J by 7 bases, and 10 bases separated the two germline ends. This CDR3 spans 15 amino acids. Germline CDR1 is MNHEY and CDR2 is SVGAGI. The CDR3: CASSYSFKMNSPLHF. The CDR3 nucleotides read TGTGCCAGCAGTTACTCGTTCAAGATGAATTCACCCCTCCACTTT.

This clonotype was counted at least ten times. V usage is TRBV4-3 and J usage is TRBJ2-6; maybe TRBD2 (5 bases). In germline, CDR1 is LGHNA, CDR2 YSLEER. The CDR3 length is 16 residues. The V and J ends lost 3 bases and 2 bases respectively, with 11 bases between them. CDR3 loop: CASSQVSGTGANVLTF. The CDR3 coding sequence is TGCGCCAGCAGCCAGGTGTCCGGGACTGGGGCCAACGTCCTGACTTTC.

This clonotype was observed many times. This chain joins TRBV11-3 and TRBJ2-1, with 10 bases identical to TRBD1. Trimming at V came to 1 base and at J to 9 bases, leaving 3 bases not matched to a gene. This CDR3 is 14 amino acids long. Germline V gene lookup returns CDR1 SGHNT and CDR2 YENEEA. The CDR3 here is CASSLGDRGGEQFF. In DNA form, the CDR3 reads TGTGCCAGCAGCTTAGGGGACAGGGGCGGTGAGCAGTTCTTC.

This CDR3 is CASSAGTGDKYV. DNA for the CDR3: TGTGCCAGCAGCGCCGGGACAGGCGACAAGTACGTC. The chain is built from TRBV7-9 and TRBJ2-7; TRBD1 agrees at 8 bases. The CDR3 runs 12 residues. The germline V gene encodes CDR1 SEHNR and CDR2 FQNEAQ (reference sequence). The V gene end was trimmed by 5 bases and the J gene end by 11 bases; junction bases not matched to a gene: 8.

This clonotype was seen many times. The J gene is TRBJ1-2, the V gene TRBV24-1; TRBD1 is a possible D gene (6 bases). Germline lookup yields CDR1 KGHDR and CDR2 SFDVKD. V was trimmed by 6 bases and J by 4 bases, leaving 11 bases between them. This CDR3 comprises 13 residues. CDR3 DNA sequence: TGTGCCACCAGTCAAGACAGGTTCTATGGCTACACCTTC. It is translated as CATSQDRFYGYTF.

As concerns this clonotype: The junction does not match germline at one end; this may be a read error. This rearrangement joins TRBV27 to TRBJ2-3; no clear D. CDR3 length equals 13 residues. Germline-derived CDR1 and CDR2 are MNHEY and SMNVEV (reference sequence). DNA of the CDR3: TGTTCCAGCAGTTTATCCGGTCAAGGTACGCAGTATTTT. As protein: CSSSLSGQGTQYF.

The rearrangement links TRBV6-5 to TRBJ2-3; 8 nucleotides match TRBD2. The CDR3 spans 16 residues. The V gene end was trimmed by 0 bases and the J gene end by 6 bases; junction bases not matched to a gene: 8. Germline CDR1 MNHEY, CDR2 SVGAGI. CDR3 loop: CASSYSPGTRFDTQYF. The DNA for the CDR3 is TGTGCCAGCAGTTACTCCCCCGGGACTAGGTTTGATACGCAGTATTTT.

In this sample, this clonotype turned up many times. J is TRBJ2-3 and V is TRBV5-1; D perhaps matches TRBD1 (5 bases). Trimming left V 3 bases short and J 6 bases short, with 20 bases between. This CDR3 is 16 amino acids long. Germline lookup yields CDR1 SGHRS and CDR2 YFSETQ. CDR3 in amino acids: CASSSAGHLPRDTQYF. In DNA, the CDR3 is TGCGCCAGCAGCTCGGCAGGGCACCTCCCAAGGGATACGCAGTATTTT.

This clonotype was counted only a few times. The chain couples TRBV5-4 to TRBJ2-7; 10 bases match TRBD1. Germline CDR1 is SGHNT and CDR2 is YYREEE (reference sequence). After removal of 0 bases from V and 2 bases from J, the junction contained 2 bases not matched to a gene. The CDR3 runs 15 residues. Here the CDR3 DNA reads TGTGCCAGCAGCTTGGGGACAGGGGGGACCTACGAGCAGTACTTC. Translated, it gives CASSLGTGGTYEQYF.